Shown below are 24 T cell receptor beta chains from a single sample sequenced in a study of blood T cell repertoires in COVID-19. Measured with immunoSEQ multiplex PCR; TCRdb has only the in-frame clones, and not every one. The table lists around 180,000 clones, around 85% of them singletons. Sequencing input: peripheral blood. The receptors were sampled from a man in his 70s with active or convalescent COVID-19.

The rearrangement uses TRBV29-1 and TRBJ2-1; 7 bases are a match to TRBD2. Trimming took 8 bases from V and 2 from J; bases not matched to a gene: 9. CDR1 is SQVTM, CDR2 ANQGSEA, per germline. The CDR3 runs to 14 residues. CDR3 bases: TGCAGCTCGCCCCGAGGGAGGGCCTACAATGAGCAGTTCTTC. This sequence encodes CSSPRGRAYNEQFF.

This clone was seen a handful of times. A read error is possible here, since a much larger clone lies one base away. The identical CDR3 is also encoded by other nucleotide sequences in the sample. The chain links TRBV5-6 to TRBJ1-2; 9 bases are a match to TRBD1. Germline lookup yields CDR1 SGHDT and CDR2 YYEEEE. This CDR3 is 13 amino acids long. The V and J ends lost 3 bases and 5 bases, in that order; junction bases with no gene match: 2. The CDR3 sequence: CASSSGQGYGYTF. CDR3 nucleotides: TGTGCCAGCAGCTCGGGACAGGGTTATGGCTACACCTTC.

This CDR3 is CASRPGFYGYTF. CDR3 sequence (DNA): TGCGCCAGCAGACCAGGCTTCTATGGCTACACCTTC. The chain employs TRBV5-1 and TRBJ1-2, with D unresolved. Germline CDR1 is SGHRS and CDR2 is YFSETQ. CDR3 length: 12 residues. V dropped 5 bases and J dropped 4 bases, with 9 bases sitting between them. Combining the CDR3 with reference TRBV5-1 and TRBJ1-2 gives the whole variable domain KAGVTQTPRYLIKTRGQQVTLSCSPISGHRSVSWYQQTPGQGLQFLFEYFSETQRNKGNFPGRFSGRQFSNSRSEMNVSTLELGDSALYLCASRPGFYGYTFGSGTRLTVV.

The chain links TRBV19 to TRBJ2-5; TRBD1 agrees at 9 bases. V lost 4 bases to trimming and J lost 2 bases; unmatched junction nucleotides: 8. The CDR3 is 16 residues long. Germline CDR1 is LNHDA and CDR2 is SQIVND (reference sequence). This chain's CDR3 is CASSKRTGAGQETQYF. CDR3 in DNA: TGTGCCAGTAGTAAGCGGACAGGGGCGGGACAAGAGACCCAGTACTTC. The full variable domain, its missing parts supplied by reference TRBV19 and TRBJ2-5, is DGGITQSPKYLFRKEGQNVTLSCEQNLNHDAMYWYRQDPGQGLRLIYYSQIVNDFQKGDIAEGYSVSREKKESFPLTVTSAQKNPTAFYLCASSKRTGAGQETQYFGPGTRLLVL.

The DNA of the CDR3 is TGTGCCAGCAGTTGGGACAGTGAAGCTTTCTTT. As protein: CASSWDSEAFF. The genes are TRBV6-6 and TRBJ1-1; 7 bases map to TRBD1. The V gene end was trimmed by 4 bases and the J gene end by 7 bases; junction bases not matched to a gene: 0. This CDR3 comprises 11 residues. Germline lookup yields CDR1 MNHNY and CDR2 SVGAGI (reference sequence).

The chain links TRBV5-4 to TRBJ2-7, with a possible D match to TRBD1 (6 bases). Germline values: CDR1 SGHNT, CDR2 YYREEE (reference sequence). This CDR3 is 16 amino acids long. Trimming cost V 4 bases and J 5 bases, with 22 bases left between them. This CDR3 reads CASSRSLGARSHEQYF. CDR3 DNA sequence: TGTGCCAGCAGCCGGAGTTTGGGGGCGCGCAGCCACGAGCAGTACTTC.

The table lists this clone with a count of one. The rearrangement links TRBV29-1 to TRBJ1-2; D gene unclear. Germline CDR1 and CDR2: SQVTM and ANQGSEA. V lost 6 bases, J lost 4 bases, and 15 bases lay in between. This CDR3 contains 13 residues. CDR3 region: CSVVPVGTYGYTF. CDR3 DNA sequence: TGCAGCGTGGTGCCAGTGGGCACCTATGGCTACACCTTC.

This clone was seen a handful of times. The chain recombines TRBV2 with TRBJ2-7; weak D call: TRBD2 (6 bases). V dropped 7 bases and J dropped 3 bases, with 19 bases sitting between them. Looked up from germline, CDR1 is SNHLY and CDR2 is FYNNEI. The CDR3 loop spans 15 amino acids. The chain's CDR3 is CASTPFGGSGYEQYF. CDR3 in DNA: TGTGCCAGCACCCCTTTCGGGGGTTCGGGCTACGAGCAGTACTTC. The full variable domain, rest sourced from reference TRBV2 and TRBJ2-7, is EPEVTQTPSHQVTQMGQEVILRCVPISNHLYFYWYRQILGQKVEFLVSFYNNEISEKSEIFDDQFSVERPDGSNFTLKIRSTKLEDSAMYFCASTPFGGSGYEQYFGPGTRLTVT.

This clone was detected only once. The chain joins TRBV3-1 (or the pseudogene TRBV3-2) to TRBJ1-6; D remains ambiguous. Trimming removed 3 bases at V and 10 bases at J, with 10 bases between. The CDR3 is made up of 13 amino acids. Germline CDR1 and CDR2: LGHDT and YNNKEL (reference sequence). CDR3 in amino acids: CASSHGVGSPLHF. DNA for the CDR3: TGTGCCAGCAGCCACGGGGTAGGATCACCCCTCCACTTT.

V gene TRBV6-6 combines with J gene TRBJ2-1; D might be TRBD2 (5 bases). CDR3 length equals 16 residues. V lost 4 bases to trimming and J lost 4 bases, with 17 bases between them. Germline CDR1 is MNHNY and CDR2 is SVGAGI (reference sequence). DNA of the CDR3: TGTGCCAGCAGTTCCCATGACAAGGGAGATTACAATGAGCAGTTCTTC. Protein product: CASSSHDKGDYNEQFF.

The rearrangement uses TRBV7-2 and TRBJ1-5; D gene ambiguous. The CDR3 has 14 amino acids. Germline V gene sequence: CDR1 SGHTA, CDR2 FQGNSA. Trimming cost V 1 base and J 5 bases, with 9 bases left between them. The CDR3 spells CASSLVEGHQPQHF. The CDR3 coding sequence is TGTGCCAGCAGCTTAGTTGAGGGTCATCAGCCCCAGCATTTT.

This chain connects TRBV5-6 to TRBJ1-1; no firm D call. The CDR3 has 14 residues. The germline V gene encodes CDR1 SGHDT and CDR2 YYEEEE. The V end lost 6 bases, the J end lost 2 bases, and 14 bases lay between the germline ends. CDR3 coding DNA: TGTGCCAGCATCCTTAGACCAGGTAACACTGAAGCTTTCTTT. It yields the protein CASILRPGNTEAFF.

The chain combines TRBV5-1 with TRBJ1-4; the match to TRBD1 covers 7 bases. Losses at the gene ends were 4 bases for V and 0 bases for J; bases not matched to a gene: 0. CDR1 is SGHRS, CDR2 YFSETQ, per germline. This CDR3 has 14 residues. The CDR3 sequence is CASSGTATNEKLFF. Written as DNA, the CDR3 is TGCGCCAGCAGCGGGACAGCAACTAATGAAAAACTGTTTTTT.

The rearrangement joins TRBV6-2 or TRBV6-3 to TRBJ2-2; tentatively, D is TRBD1 (6 bases). CDR3 length: 17 residues. V lost 6 bases and J 2 bases, leaving 19 bases between the germline ends. Looked up from germline, CDR1 is MNHEY and CDR2 is SVGEGT. The CDR3 DNA sequence: TGTGCCAGCAGCAATTTCCCAGGGGACACAAACACCGGGGAGCTGTTTTTT. Its protein is CASSNFPGDTNTGELFF.

The chain couples TRBV5-4 to TRBJ2-1; 10 bases are shared with TRBD1. V lost 3 bases to trimming and J lost 9 bases; unmatched junction nucleotides: 3. The CDR3 has 13 residues. Germline CDR1 SGHNT, CDR2 YYREEE (reference sequence). CDR3 protein: CASSSGQGFEQFF. For the CDR3, the DNA is TGTGCCAGCAGCTCGGGACAGGGGTTTGAGCAGTTCTTC.

The chain joins TRBV19 to TRBJ1-4; TRBD1 matches 8 bases. The CDR3 contains 15 residues. Germline CDR1 reads LNHDA; CDR2 reads SQIVND (reference sequence). The V and J ends lost 8 bases and 5 bases, in that order; junction bases with no gene match: 10. Here the CDR3 DNA reads TGTGCCAGTTCCGACAGGGGCGGTGGAAATGAAAAACTGTTTTTT. Translated, it gives CASSDRGGGNEKLFF. Together with reference TRBV19 and TRBJ1-4, the CDR3 gives the full variable domain: DGGITQSPKYLFRKEGQNVTLSCEQNLNHDAMYWYRQDPGQGLRLIYYSQIVNDFQKGDIAEGYSVSREKKESFPLTVTSAQKNPTAFYLCASSDRGGGNEKLFFGSGTQLSVL.

The chain is built from TRBV30 and TRBJ1-5; unclear D gene. The ends were cut back, 2 bases at V and 4 bases at J, with 15 bases in the middle. This CDR3 spans 15 amino acids. Germline loops: CDR1 GTSNPN, CDR2 SVGIG (reference sequence). CDR3 region: CAWSPGWALNQPQHF. CDR3 sequence (DNA): TGTGCCTGGAGTCCCGGCTGGGCTTTAAATCAGCCCCAGCATTTT.

With respect to this clone: Sequence at one end of the junction differs from germline and may be a read error. V gene TRBV6-1 combines with J gene TRBJ1-2, with D tentatively TRBD1 (5 bases). The CDR3 contains 15 residues. Germline-derived CDR1 and CDR2 are MNHNS and SASEGT. The CDR3 reads CASTEGAGINYGYTF. CDR3 in DNA: TGTGCCAGCACTGAAGGGGCAGGGATTAACTATGGCTACACCTTC.

The V gene is TRBV19, the J gene TRBJ2-3, with D possibly matching TRBD2 (5 bases). V gave up 3 bases and J gave up 2 bases, with 12 bases separating them. The CDR3 is 15 amino acids. Germline CDR1 and CDR2: LNHDA and SQIVND (reference sequence). CDR3 coding DNA: TGTGCCAGTAGTATCTCACCGGGAAACACAGATACGCAGTATTTT. Translated, it gives CASSISPGNTDTQYF.

The chain carries TRBV7-9 and TRBJ2-7, with 8 nucleotides matching TRBD2. V shed 6 bases, J shed 9 bases, and the junction held 16 bases outside the gene matches. The CDR3 spans 15 residues. CDR1 is SEHNR and CDR2 is FQNEAQ in the germline V gene (reference sequence). The CDR3 region is CASSPRSWGRGGQYF. The DNA of the CDR3 is TGTGCCAGCAGTCCCCGGTCTTGGGGCCGGGGGGGGCAGTACTTC.

This rearrangement joins TRBV7-8 to TRBJ1-1; D is unclear. The ends were cut back, 0 bases at V and 5 bases at J, with 13 bases in the middle. The germline V gene has CDR1 SGHVS and CDR2 FQNEAQ. This CDR3 has 15 residues. CDR3 sequence: CASSLARQSGTEAFF. The CDR3 DNA sequence: TGTGCCAGCAGCTTAGCGAGGCAATCGGGGACTGAAGCTTTCTTT.

This chain's CDR3 is CASSIGNIAGGLQETQYF. For the CDR3, the DNA is TGTGCCAGTAGTATAGGCAACATAGCGGGAGGCCTTCAAGAGACCCAGTACTTC. The rearrangement links TRBV19 to TRBJ2-5; 10 nucleotides agree with TRBD2. Germline values: CDR1 LNHDA, CDR2 SQIVND (reference sequence). Germline trimming cut 1 base from V and 2 bases from J; bases unmatched to any gene: 10. There are 18 residues in the CDR3.

The chain couples TRBV12-3 or TRBV12-4 to TRBJ2-7; 7 positions agree with TRBD1. The CDR3 covers 13 residues. V was clipped by 6 bases and J by 5 bases; unmatched bases: 7. As DNA, the CDR3 is TGTGCCAGCAGGCCCACGACAGGGAACGAGCAGTACTTC. This translates into CASRPTTGNEQYF.

The rearrangement links TRBV5-1 to TRBJ1-4; D unresolved. The V gene's germline CDR1 is SGHRS and CDR2 YFSETQ. V lost 6 bases to trimming and J lost 3 bases, with 15 bases between them. The CDR3 contains 15 residues. CDR3 DNA: TGCGCCAGCACCTCAGGAGGCGGTTCTAATGAAAAACTGTTTTTT. Its translation: CASTSGGGSNEKLFF.